What follows are 4 T cell receptor beta chains derived from one specimen sequenced in a study of OX40 agonist ivuxolimab in advanced cancers. TCRdb's copy holds only in-frame clones and misses some; the assay was immunoSEQ multiplex PCR. The data contain 65,000 to 95,000 clones, 89% of them singletons. This specimen consisted of CD4+ or CD8+ T cells sorted from blood, obtained in a trial of the OX40 agonist ivuxolimab. The source of these receptors is an adult with an advanced solid tumor such as melanoma, head and neck, liver or kidney cancer.

With respect to this clone: With a much larger clone just one base away, this may be a read error. The gene calls are TRBV4-1 and TRBJ1-6; possibly TRBD1 for D (5 bases). CDR1 and CDR2 from the germline V gene are MGHRA and YSYEKL. CDR3 size: 14 residues. The V gene lost 5 bases and the J gene lost 7 bases, with 12 bases spanning the gap. The DNA of the CDR3 is TGCGCCAGCAGCTCGTGGGGGAAGAATTCACCCCTCCACTTT. This translates into CASSSWGKNSPLHF.

The chain couples TRBV6-5 to TRBJ1-6; D possibly corresponds to TRBD1 (5 bases). Trimming pared 2 bases from V and 9 bases from J, leaving 11 bases between. CDR3 length equals 14 residues. CDR1 and CDR2 from the germline V gene are MNHEY and SVGAGI. The chain's CDR3 is CASSYGQGISPLHF. The CDR3 bases are TGTGCCAGCAGTTACGGGCAGGGTATTTCACCCCTCCACTTT.

This chain joins TRBV5-1 and TRBJ2-3; TRBD2 matches at 7 bases. This CDR3 has 15 residues. V lost 4 bases and J lost 0; bases outside the gene matches: 5. The germline V gene has CDR1 SGHRS and CDR2 YFSETQ. The CDR3 here is CASSRSGASTDTQYF. CDR3 sequence (DNA): TGCGCCAGCAGCCGAAGCGGGGCTAGCACAGATACGCAGTATTTT.

This chain links TRBV19 with TRBJ1-3; D unresolved. The CDR3 spans 15 residues. The germline gives CDR1 LNHDA, CDR2 SQIVND (reference sequence). V lost 0 bases and J 3 bases, leaving 9 bases between the germline ends. As DNA, the CDR3 is TGTGCCAGTAGTATAGACGCCGGCCGTGGAAACACCATATATTTT. It encodes CASSIDAGRGNTIYF.